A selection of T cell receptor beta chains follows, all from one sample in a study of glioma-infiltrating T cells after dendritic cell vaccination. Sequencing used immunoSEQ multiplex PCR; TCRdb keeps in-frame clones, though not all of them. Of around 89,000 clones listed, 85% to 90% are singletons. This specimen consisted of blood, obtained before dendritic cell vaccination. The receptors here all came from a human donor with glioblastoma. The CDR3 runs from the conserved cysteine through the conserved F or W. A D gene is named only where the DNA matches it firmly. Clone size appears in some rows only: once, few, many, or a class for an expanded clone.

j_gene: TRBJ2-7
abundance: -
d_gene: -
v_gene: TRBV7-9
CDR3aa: CASSLAEEGLYEQYF
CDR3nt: TGTGCCAGCAGCTTAGCGGAAGAGGGTCTCTACGAGCAGTACTTC

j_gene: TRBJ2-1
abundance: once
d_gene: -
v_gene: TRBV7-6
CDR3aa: CASTQGFRSSYNEQFF
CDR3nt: TGTGCCAGCACCCAGGGGTTTCGAAGCTCCTACAATGAGCAGTTCTTC

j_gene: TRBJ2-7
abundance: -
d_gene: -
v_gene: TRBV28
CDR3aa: CASQKRGGVYEQYF
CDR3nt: TGTGCCAGCCAAAAGAGGGGAGGAGTCTACGAGCAGTACTTC

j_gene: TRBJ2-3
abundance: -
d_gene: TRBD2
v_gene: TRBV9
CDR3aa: CASSPLGTSGTDTQYF
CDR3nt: TGTGCCAGCAGCCCCCTCGGGACTAGCGGCACAGATACGCAGTATTTT

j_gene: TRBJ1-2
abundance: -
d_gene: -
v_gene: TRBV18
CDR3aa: CASSFQTADYGYTF
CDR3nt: TGTGCCAGCTCATTCCAGACAGCAGACTATGGCTACACCTTC

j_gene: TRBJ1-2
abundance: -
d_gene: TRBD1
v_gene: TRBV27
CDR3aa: CASSLDRGNWGYTF
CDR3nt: TGTGCCAGCAGTTTGGACAGGGGGAACTGGGGCTACACCTTC

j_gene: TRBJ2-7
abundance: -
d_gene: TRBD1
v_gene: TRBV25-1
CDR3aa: CASTGDSRTYEQYF
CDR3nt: TGTGCCAGCACCGGGGACAGCCGTACCTACGAGCAGTACTTC

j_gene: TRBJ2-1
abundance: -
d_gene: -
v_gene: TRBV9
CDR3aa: CASSQNGTPDNEQFF
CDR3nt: TGTGCCAGCAGCCAAAACGGGACACCTGACAATGAGCAGTTCTTC

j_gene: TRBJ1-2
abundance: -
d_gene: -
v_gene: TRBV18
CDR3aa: CASSPVTEIGYYGYTF
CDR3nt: TGTGCCAGCTCACCCGTGACGGAGATCGGCTACTATGGCTACACCTTC

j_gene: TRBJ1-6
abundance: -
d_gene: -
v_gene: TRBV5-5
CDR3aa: CASSLNDRYNSPLHF
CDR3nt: TGTGCCAGCAGCTTGAATGACAGGTATAATTCACCCCTCCACTTT

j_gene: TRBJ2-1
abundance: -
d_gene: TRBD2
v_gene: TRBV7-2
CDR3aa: CASSLDSGGAWNEQFF
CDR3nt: TGTGCCAGCAGCTTAGACAGCGGGGGGGCGTGGAATGAGCAGTTCTTC

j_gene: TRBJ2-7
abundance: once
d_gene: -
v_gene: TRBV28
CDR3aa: CASSQGDRYYEQYF
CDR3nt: TGTGCCAGCAGCCAGGGTGATAGATACTACGAGCAGTACTTC

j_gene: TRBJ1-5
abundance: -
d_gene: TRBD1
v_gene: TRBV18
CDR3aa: CASSPGQLDQPQHF
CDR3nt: TGTGCCAGCTCCCCGGGACAGTTGGATCAGCCCCAGCATTTT

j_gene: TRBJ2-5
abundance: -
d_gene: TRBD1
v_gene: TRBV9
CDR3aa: CASSGGTGPETQYF
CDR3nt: TGTGCCAGCAGCGGCGGGACAGGGCCGGAGACCCAGTACTTC

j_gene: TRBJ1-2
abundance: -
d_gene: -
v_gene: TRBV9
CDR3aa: CASSEDYKGHHYGYTF
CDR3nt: TGTGCCAGCAGCGAAGATTACAAAGGACATCACTATGGCTACACCTTC

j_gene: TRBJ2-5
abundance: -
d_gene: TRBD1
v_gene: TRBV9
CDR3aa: CASSVQGALETQYF
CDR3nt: TGTGCCAGCAGCGTACAGGGGGCGTTGGAGACCCAGTACTTC

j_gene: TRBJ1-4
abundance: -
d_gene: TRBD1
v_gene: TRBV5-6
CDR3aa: CASSLDRGGGKLFF
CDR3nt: TGTGCCAGCAGCTTGGACAGGGGTGGGGGAAAACTGTTTTTT

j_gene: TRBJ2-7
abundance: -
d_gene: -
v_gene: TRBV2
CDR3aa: CASRRGFDEQYF
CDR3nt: TGTGCCAGCAGAAGGGGTTTCGACGAGCAGTACTTC

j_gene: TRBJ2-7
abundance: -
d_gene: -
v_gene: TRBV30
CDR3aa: CAWSVSHSYEQYF
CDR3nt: TGTGCCTGGAGTGTGTCTCATAGCTACGAGCAGTACTTC

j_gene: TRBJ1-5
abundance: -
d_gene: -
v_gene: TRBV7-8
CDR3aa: CASSYGATKRGNQPQHF
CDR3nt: TGTGCCAGCAGCTACGGTGCGACAAAGAGGGGCAATCAGCCCCAGCATTTT

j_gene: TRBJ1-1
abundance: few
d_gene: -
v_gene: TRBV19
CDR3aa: CASSIQGYNTEAFF
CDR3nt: TGTGCCAGTAGTATCCAGGGATATAACACTGAAGCTTTCTTT

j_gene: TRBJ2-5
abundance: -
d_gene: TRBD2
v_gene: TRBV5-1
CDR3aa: CASSPGLAGADEETQYF
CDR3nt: TGCGCCAGCAGCCCCGGACTAGCGGGAGCGGATGAAGAGACCCAGTACTTC

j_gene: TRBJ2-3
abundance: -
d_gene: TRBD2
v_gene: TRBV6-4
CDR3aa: CASSDSASGGADTQYF
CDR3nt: TGTGCCAGCAGTGACTCGGCTAGCGGGGGGGCGGATACGCAGTATTTT

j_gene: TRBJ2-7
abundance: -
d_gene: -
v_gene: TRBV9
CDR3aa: CASSVGQVQGEQYF
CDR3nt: TGTGCCAGCAGCGTAGGGCAGGTCCAAGGCGAGCAGTACTTC

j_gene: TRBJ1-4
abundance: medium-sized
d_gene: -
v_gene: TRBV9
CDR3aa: CASSAPGENEKLFF
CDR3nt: TGTGCCAGCAGCGCCCCAGGGGAGAATGAAAAACTGTTTTTT

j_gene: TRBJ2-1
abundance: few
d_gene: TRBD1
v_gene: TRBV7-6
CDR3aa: CASSYSRGMDEQFF
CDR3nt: TGTGCCAGCAGCTATTCCAGGGGGATGGATGAGCAGTTCTTC

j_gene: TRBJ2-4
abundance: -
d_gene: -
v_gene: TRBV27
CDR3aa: CASSRPGHNIQYF
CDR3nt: TGTGCCAGCAGTCGGCCAGGGCACAACATTCAGTACTTC

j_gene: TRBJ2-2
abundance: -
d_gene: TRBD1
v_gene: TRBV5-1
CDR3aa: CASAMREGQGDAGELFF
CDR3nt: TGCGCCAGCGCAATGAGAGAGGGACAGGGCGATGCCGGGGAGCTGTTTTTT

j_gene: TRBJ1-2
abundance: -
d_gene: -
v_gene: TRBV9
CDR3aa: CASSVPQYRVNYGYTF
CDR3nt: TGTGCCAGCAGCGTCCCTCAGTATCGTGTTAACTATGGCTACACCTTC

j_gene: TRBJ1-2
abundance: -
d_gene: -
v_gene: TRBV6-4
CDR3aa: CASSHGTQGIYTF
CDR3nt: TGTGCCAGCAGTCACGGAACCCAGGGAATCTACACCTTC

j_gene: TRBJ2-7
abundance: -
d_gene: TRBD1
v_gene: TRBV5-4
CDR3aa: CASSFYAFSRDRVAADEQYF
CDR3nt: TGTGCCAGCAGCTTCTACGCATTTTCTCGGGACAGGGTCGCGGCAGACGAGCAGTACTTC

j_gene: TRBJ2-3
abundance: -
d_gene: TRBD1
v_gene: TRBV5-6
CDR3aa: CASSLVAGTGVLGDTQYF
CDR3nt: TGTGCCAGCAGCTTGGTTGCCGGGACAGGGGTGTTAGGAGATACGCAGTATTTT

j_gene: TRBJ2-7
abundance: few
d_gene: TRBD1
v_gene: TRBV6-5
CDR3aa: CASSPGQNFYEQYF
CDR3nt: TGTGCCAGCAGTCCGGGACAGAACTTCTACGAGCAGTACTTC

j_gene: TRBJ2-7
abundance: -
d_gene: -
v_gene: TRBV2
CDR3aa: CASSELIGVTYEQYF
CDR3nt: TGTGCCAGCAGTGAACTTATCGGGGTTACCTACGAGCAGTACTTC

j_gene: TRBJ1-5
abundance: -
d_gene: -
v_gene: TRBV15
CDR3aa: CATSREVVQPQHF
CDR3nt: TGTGCCACCAGCAGGGAGGTAGTTCAGCCCCAGCATTTT